The entry below gives a single T cell receptor beta chain sequence along with its context. This record comes from a study of blood T cell repertoires in COVID-19. Study details: Acute-phase and convalescent COVID-19 samples originated in the United States, Italy and Spain.

Original processing notes: Nucleated cell counts were estimated from reference gene primer amplification. Data came from immunoSEQ multiplex PCR; TCRdb stores just in-frame clones and leaves some out. Clone size and V and J calls were adopted from that table, with D and trimming inferred from the DNA. The data contain 280,000 or so clones, nearly 90% of them singletons. This CDR3 contains 14 residues. Germline lookup yields CDR1 SGHDN and CDR2 FVKESK. V was trimmed by 3 bases and J by 7 bases, leaving 15 bases between them. The V and J genes are TRBV14 and TRBJ1-2; no clear D gene. The TCR originated in a man aged 18 to 35 with active or convalescent COVID-19. The specimen sequenced was peripheral blood. The CDR3 nucleotides are TGTGCCAGCAGCCAGTTTCTGGTAGGCGGTGGCTACACCTTC. Encoded protein: CASSQFLVGGGYTF.